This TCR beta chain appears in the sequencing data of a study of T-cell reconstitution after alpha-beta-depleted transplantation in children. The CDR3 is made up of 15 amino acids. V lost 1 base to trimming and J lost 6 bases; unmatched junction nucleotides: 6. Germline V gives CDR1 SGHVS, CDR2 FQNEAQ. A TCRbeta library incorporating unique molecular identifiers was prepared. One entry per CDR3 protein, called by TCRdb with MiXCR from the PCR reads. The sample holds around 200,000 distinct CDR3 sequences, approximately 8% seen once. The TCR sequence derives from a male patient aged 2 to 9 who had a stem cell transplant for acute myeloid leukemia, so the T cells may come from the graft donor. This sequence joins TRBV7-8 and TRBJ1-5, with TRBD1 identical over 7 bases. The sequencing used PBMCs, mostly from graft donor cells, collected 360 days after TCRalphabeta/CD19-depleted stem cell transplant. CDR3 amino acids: CASSLDRGGGQPQHF. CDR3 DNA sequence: TGTGCCAGCAGCTTAGACAGGGGAGGGGGTCAGCCCCAGCATTTT.